This TCR beta chain was profiled in a study of blood T cell repertoires in COVID-19. In the study overall: The cDNA or gDNA used as material had been derived from T cells, B-cell-depleted T cells, or PBMCs.

In the authors' workflow: Quantification of nucleated cells was approximated via reference gene primer amplification. Sequencing was performed with immunoSEQ multiplex PCR; in TCRdb, only in-frame clones are kept and a portion is missing. V, J and clone size derive from that table, while D and trimming were established from the DNA sequence. The table lists 81,000 or so clones, about 81% of them singletons. J was trimmed by 2 bases and V by 1 base; bases with no gene match: 2. Germline values: CDR1 SGHTA, CDR2 FQGNSA. The CDR3 covers 17 residues. Material: peripheral blood. The origin of this receptor is a human donor in a cohort sampled during active COVID-19. V is TRBV7-2 and J is TRBJ2-5; 15 bases fit TRBD2. The CDR3 spells CASSLVGTSGGQETQYF. For the CDR3, the DNA is TGTGCCAGCAGCTTAGTCGGGACTAGCGGGGGGCAAGAGACCCAGTACTTC.